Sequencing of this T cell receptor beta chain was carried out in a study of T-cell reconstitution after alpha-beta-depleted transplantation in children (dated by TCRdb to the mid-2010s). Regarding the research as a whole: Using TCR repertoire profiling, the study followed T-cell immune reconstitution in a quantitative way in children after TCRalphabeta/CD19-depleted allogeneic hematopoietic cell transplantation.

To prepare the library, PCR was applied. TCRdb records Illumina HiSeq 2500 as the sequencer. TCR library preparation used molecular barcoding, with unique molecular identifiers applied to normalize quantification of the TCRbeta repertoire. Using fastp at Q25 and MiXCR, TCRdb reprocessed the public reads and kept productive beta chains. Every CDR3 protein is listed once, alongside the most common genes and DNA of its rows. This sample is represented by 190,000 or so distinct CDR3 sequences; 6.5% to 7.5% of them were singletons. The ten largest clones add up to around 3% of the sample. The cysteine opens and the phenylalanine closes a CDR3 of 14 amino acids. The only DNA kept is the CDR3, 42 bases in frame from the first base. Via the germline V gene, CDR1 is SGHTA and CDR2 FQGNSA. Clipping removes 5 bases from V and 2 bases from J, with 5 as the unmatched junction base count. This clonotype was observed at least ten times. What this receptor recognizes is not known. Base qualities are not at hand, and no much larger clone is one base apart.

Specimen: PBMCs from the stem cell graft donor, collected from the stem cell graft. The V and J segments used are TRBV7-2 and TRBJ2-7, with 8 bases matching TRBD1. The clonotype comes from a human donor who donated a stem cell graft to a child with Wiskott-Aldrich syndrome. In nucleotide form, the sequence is TGTGCCAGCAGCCCACGACAGGGGACCTACGAGCAGTACTTC. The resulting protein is CASSPRQGTYEQYF.